This TCR beta chain was sequenced for a study of blood T cell repertoires in COVID-19. Trimming removed 6 bases from V and 1 base from J, with 21 bases in between. CDR3 length equals 17 residues. Germline CDR1 and CDR2: LNHDA and SQIVND (reference sequence). Repertoires were generated with immunoSEQ multiplex PCR, while TCRdb's copy carries only in-frame clones and drops some. The data contain 130,000 to 150,000 clones, roughly 88% of them singletons. The TCR was taken from a man aged 60-69 years with active or convalescent COVID-19. The sequenced material came from peripheral blood. The chain joins TRBV19 to TRBJ1-2, with TRBD1 as a possible D gene (5 bases). CDR3 region: CASRTSEGHPDNYGYTF. The CDR3 DNA reads as TGTGCCAGTAGGACATCAGAAGGACACCCGGATAACTATGGCTACACCTTC.